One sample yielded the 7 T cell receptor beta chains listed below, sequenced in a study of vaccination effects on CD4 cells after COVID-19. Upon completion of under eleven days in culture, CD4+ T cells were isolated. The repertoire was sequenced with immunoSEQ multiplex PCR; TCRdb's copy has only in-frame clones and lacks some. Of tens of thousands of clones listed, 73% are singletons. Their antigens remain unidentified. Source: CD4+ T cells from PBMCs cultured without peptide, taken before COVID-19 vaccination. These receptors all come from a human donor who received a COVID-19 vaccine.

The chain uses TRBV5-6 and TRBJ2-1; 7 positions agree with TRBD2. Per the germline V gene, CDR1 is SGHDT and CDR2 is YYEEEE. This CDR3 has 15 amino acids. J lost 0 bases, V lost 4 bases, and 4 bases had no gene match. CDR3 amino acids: CASSRGLDSYNEQFF. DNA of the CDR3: TGTGCCAGCAGCCGCGGACTAGACTCCTACAATGAGCAGTTCTTC.

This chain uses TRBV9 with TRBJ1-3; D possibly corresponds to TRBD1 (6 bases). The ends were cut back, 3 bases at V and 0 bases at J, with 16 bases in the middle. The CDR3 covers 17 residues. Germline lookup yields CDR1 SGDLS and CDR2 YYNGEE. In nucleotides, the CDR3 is TGTGCCAGCAGCGCCACAGGGTGGGGGAGCTCTGGAAACACCATATATTTT. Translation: CASSATGWGSSGNTIYF.

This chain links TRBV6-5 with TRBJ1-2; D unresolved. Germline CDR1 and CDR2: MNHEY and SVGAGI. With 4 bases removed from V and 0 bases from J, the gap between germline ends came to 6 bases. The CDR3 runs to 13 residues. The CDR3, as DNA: TGTGCCAGCAGTTCCGTAGCTAACTATGGCTACACCTTC. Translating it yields CASSSVANYGYTF.

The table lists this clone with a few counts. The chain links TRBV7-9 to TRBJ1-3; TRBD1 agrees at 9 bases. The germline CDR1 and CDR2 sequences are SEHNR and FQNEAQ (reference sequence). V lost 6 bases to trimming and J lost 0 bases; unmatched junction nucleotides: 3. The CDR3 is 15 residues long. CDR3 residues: CASSRDRASGNTIYF. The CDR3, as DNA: TGTGCCAGCAGTCGGGACAGGGCCTCTGGAAACACCATATATTTT.

The CDR3 sequence: CASSLQSYEQYF. The DNA for the CDR3 is TGTGCCAGCTCTCTTCAATCCTACGAGCAGTACTTC. The chain has TRBV18 and TRBJ2-7; D ambiguous. Germline CDR1 is KGHSH and CDR2 is LQKENI. CDR3 length: 12 residues. V lost 6 bases, J lost 1 base, and 7 bases lay in between.

The CDR3 here is CASSSWTGQETQYF. The CDR3 DNA follows: TGTGCCAGCAGCTCCTGGACAGGGCAAGAGACCCAGTACTTC. The rearrangement links TRBV7-9 to TRBJ2-5; 8 bases line up with TRBD1. The J segment lost 2 bases and the V segment lost 4 bases, leaving 3 bases of the junction unmatched. There are 14 residues in the CDR3. Germline lookup yields CDR1 SEHNR and CDR2 FQNEAQ (reference sequence).

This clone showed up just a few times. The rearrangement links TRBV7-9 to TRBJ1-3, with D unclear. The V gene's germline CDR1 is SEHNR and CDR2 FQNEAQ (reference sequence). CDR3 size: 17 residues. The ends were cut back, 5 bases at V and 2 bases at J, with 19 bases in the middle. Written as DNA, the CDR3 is TGTGCCAGCAGCCGACCCATTTCGGTCGACGCTGGAAACACCATATATTTT. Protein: CASSRPISVDAGNTIYF.